Shown below are 13 T cell receptor beta chains from a single sample sequenced in a study of blood T cell repertoires in COVID-19. Clones were read by immunoSEQ multiplex PCR, and TCRdb kept only the in-frame ones, dropping some. This sample has tens of thousands of clones, with around 87% found just once. Material for sequencing was peripheral blood. The origin of the receptors is an elderly woman with active or convalescent COVID-19.

In its sample, this clone was seen once. The chain joins TRBV2 to TRBJ1-1; no reliable D call. V shed 2 bases and J shed 2 bases, with 12 bases lying between them. Germline CDR1 reads SNHLY; CDR2 reads FYNNEI. This CDR3 is built from 15 residues. Written as DNA, the CDR3 is TGTGCCAGCAGTGAACAGGTTATCGTTAACACTGAAGCTTTCTTT. This sequence encodes CASSEQVIVNTEAFF.

The chain employs TRBV7-6 and TRBJ2-1, with D possibly TRBD2 on 5 matching bases. CDR3 length equals 15 residues. Germline CDR1 reads SGHVS; CDR2 reads FNYEAQ. Trimming stripped 7 bases from V and 4 bases from J, with 17 bases between. CDR3 residues: CASTSAPGGYNEQFF. The CDR3 DNA follows: TGTGCCAGCACCTCAGCTCCCGGCGGGTACAATGAGCAGTTCTTC. The full variable domain, completed using reference TRBV7-6 and TRBJ2-1, is GAGVSQSPRYKVTKRGQDVALRCDPISGHVSLYWYRQALGQGPEFLTYFNYEAQQDKSGLPNDRFSAERPEGSISTLTIQRTEQRDSAMYRCASTSAPGGYNEQFFGPGTRLTVL.

J is TRBJ1-2 and V is TRBV3-1 (or the pseudogene TRBV3-2); weak D call: TRBD1 (6 bases). The CDR3 is 22 residues long. Germline V CDR1 and CDR2: LGHDT, YNNKEL (reference sequence). Between the trimmed V and J ends, which lost 0 bases and 1 base, there was a span of 30 bases. The DNA of the CDR3 is TGTGCCAGCAGCCAAGAGCCCTACACGCCGGACAGCCGACCTCCTTTTAACTATGGCTACACCTTC. Translation gives CASSQEPYTPDSRPPFNYGYTF.

This clone was seen once. CDR3 in amino acids: CASSLDGGNQPQHF. Written as DNA, the CDR3 is TGCGCCAGCAGCCTGGACGGGGGTAATCAGCCCCAGCATTTT. The chain uses TRBV5-1 and TRBJ1-5; the D gene is possibly TRBD1 (5 bases). V was clipped by 4 bases and J by 4 bases, with 12 bases between them. Germline V gene sequence: CDR1 SGHRS, CDR2 YFSETQ. This CDR3 comprises 14 residues.

This clone has a single count. The chain joins TRBV5-6 to TRBJ2-7; maybe TRBD1 (6 bases). The V gene lost 4 bases and the J gene lost 2 bases, with 13 bases spanning the gap. The germline V gene encodes CDR1 SGHDT and CDR2 YYEEEE. The CDR3 sequence is 14 residues long. CDR3 DNA: TGTGCCAGCAGCCGGTTGACAGGTACCTACGAGCAGTACTTC. It encodes CASSRLTGTYEQYF.

The chain employs TRBV19 and TRBJ2-1; D is possibly TRBD2 (7 bases). Germline-derived CDR1 and CDR2 are LNHDA and SQIVND (reference sequence). V lost 1 base to trimming and J lost 15 bases, with 22 bases between them. The CDR3 spans 15 residues. The DNA for the CDR3 is TGTGCCAGTAGTATAGGAGGCGGGGGCCTAACGAGATTGTTCTTC. Translation gives CASSIGGGGLTRLFF.

This clone was seen only a few times. The chain is built from TRBV6-2 or TRBV6-3 and TRBJ2-7; TRBD2 might be the D (5 bases). The length of the CDR3 is 15 residues. CDR1 and CDR2 from the germline V gene are MNHEY and SVGEGT. V was shortened by 4 bases and J by 7 bases, with 20 bases between the two germline ends. The CDR3 nucleotides read TGTGCCAGCAGTTTACCGAACCGCTCTACGGGGGAGCAGTACTTC. Protein: CASSLPNRSTGEQYF.

V usage is TRBV7-2 and J usage is TRBJ2-3; the D is unclear. The CDR3 covers 14 residues. The V and J ends lost 3 bases and 2 bases respectively, with 9 bases between them. Germline values: CDR1 SGHTA, CDR2 FQGNSA. The DNA of the CDR3 is TGTGCCAGCAGCTTTGGCCGCCCCACAGATACGCAGTATTTT. Protein sequence: CASSFGRPTDTQYF.

The chain employs TRBV4-2 and TRBJ2-6; no reliable D call. CDR1 is LGHNA, CDR2 YNFKEQ, per germline. The CDR3 loop spans 14 amino acids. Trimming removed 4 bases at V and 2 bases at J, with 6 bases between. The CDR3 sequence: CASSRGTGANVLTF. The CDR3 nucleotides read TGTGCCAGCAGCCGCGGAACTGGGGCCAACGTCCTGACTTTC.

This chain links TRBV4-3 with TRBJ1-2; the D gene is possibly TRBD1 (6 bases). CDR1 LGHNA and CDR2 YSLEER come from the germline V gene. V gave up 4 bases and J gave up 5 bases, with 26 bases separating them. The CDR3 has 18 amino acids. DNA for the CDR3: TGCGCCAGCAGCCGCCAAATGGGGGGGCTGGGGACCGGGTATGGCTACACCTTC. Its protein product is CASSRQMGGLGTGYGYTF.

The chain links TRBV2 to TRBJ1-5; TRBD1 aligns across 8 bases. This CDR3 region has 15 residues. Germline CDR1 SNHLY, CDR2 FYNNEI. The ends lost 6 bases at V and 1 base at J; junction bases unmatched: 5. CDR3 in amino acids: CASRLDRGSNQPQHF. The CDR3 DNA reads TGTGCCAGCAGGCTTGACAGGGGAAGCAATCAGCCCCAGCATTTT.

The V gene is TRBV7-2, the J gene TRBJ2-7, with TRBD1 identical over 10 bases. Germline lookup yields CDR1 SGHTA and CDR2 FQGNSA. This CDR3 is built from 16 residues. Trimming took 5 bases from V and 5 from J; bases not matched to a gene: 12. The CDR3 coding sequence is TGTGCCAGCAGCCGCCAGGGACAGGGGAAAGCCAACGAGCAGTACTTC. Its translation is CASSRQGQGKANEQYF.

The chain employs TRBV3-1 (or the pseudogene TRBV3-2) and TRBJ1-5; D gene uncertain. CDR1 is LGHDT and CDR2 is YNNKEL in the germline V gene (reference sequence). V lost 0 bases, J lost 1 base, and 10 bases lay in between. The CDR3 has 16 amino acids. CDR3 coding DNA: TGTGCCAGCAGCCAAGATAAGGGAGGGAGCAATCAGCCCCAGCATTTT. Its protein product is CASSQDKGGSNQPQHF.